This TCR beta chain was identified in a study of neurological immune-mediated disorders. General study points: CDR3 amino acid sequences of expanded clones were not shared across subjects, a result suggesting private repertoires in all groups.

This clonotype showed up many times. Its specificity is not known. The cDNA was synthesized by 5'RACE incorporating 10-nucleotide random UMIs. Each CDR3 protein is one row after TCRdb ran MiXCR on the 5' RACE reads. The sample records about 49,000 distinct CDR3 sequences, 10% to 15% being singletons. Documented time point: longitudinal time-point 2. Unsorted libraries used 2 million PBMCs kept at -80 degrees C. V was shortened by 3 bases and J by 2 bases, with 16 bases between the two germline ends. The CDR3 has 16 amino acids. Looked up from germline, CDR1 is SGHRS and CDR2 is YFSETQ. The chain uses TRBV5-1 and TRBJ2-3; perhaps TRBD2 as D (7 bases). The specimen was PBMCs. The clonotype comes from a male donor with HTLV-1-associated myelopathy (HAM/TSP). CDR3 sequence reads: CASSSSPGGDTDTQYF. The CDR3 bases are TGCGCCAGCAGCTCAAGCCCGGGGGGCGACACAGATACGCAGTATTTT.